This T cell receptor (beta chain) emerged from a study of blood T cells in healthy people across ages. Study outcomes and limitations: Shifts in expanded clonotypes may have been confounded by donor CMV status, which was unknown.

In regard to this clonotype: Its antigen is undetermined.

V was pared by 4 bases and J by 4 bases, with 10 bases of the junction left unmatched. CDR1 is MNHNS, CDR2 SASEGT, per germline. The CDR3 extends over 17 amino acids. Through a sample-barcoded 5' primer and a J-beta primer mix, a second PCR was run for roughly 6 to 12 cycles. TCRdb passed the 5' RACE reads through MiXCR, listing each CDR3 protein once. The table lists 850,000 to 950,000 distinct CDR3 sequences, 25% to 35% of them singletons. The draw of peripheral blood yielded ten milliliters from each donor. No fewer than 6 million PBMCs went into each sample. The extraction recovered at least 5 micrograms of total RNA per sample.

The sequencing sample was made of blood. The receptor's source is a woman of 80 years or more in good health. The rearrangement links TRBV6-1 to TRBJ2-6; 7 positions agree with TRBD2. This CDR3 reads CASSGGGFSRGANVLTF. DNA of the CDR3: TGTGCCAGCAGTGGGGGGGGGTTTTCGAGAGGGGCCAACGTCCTGACTTTC.